These T cell receptor beta chains were read from a single sample in a study of T cells in Graves' hyperthyroidism and ophthalmopathy. TCRdb analysed the multiplex PCR reads with MiXCR anew, one entry per CDR3 protein. Seen here are fewer than 650,000 distinct CDR3 sequences, 13% to 15% observed once, and the top ten hold approximately 13%. The sample consisted of blood. These TCRs come from a woman between 35 and 50 years old with Graves' hyperthyroidism. Each CDR3 is given with its conserved first and last residue. A D gene is named only where the DNA matches it firmly. The size field is filled for only some rows; it gives once, few, many or a size class.

V gene	D gene	clone size	J gene	CDR3 DNA	CDR3 protein
TRBV30	.	.	TRBJ1-3	TGTGCCTGGAGAGCGAATACAGGGAACTCTGGAAACACCATATATTTT	CAWRANTGNSGNTIYF
TRBV20-1	TRBD2	many	TRBJ2-7	TGCAGTGTTAGCGGGGGATCGATTTACGAGCAGTACTTC	CSVSGGSIYEQYF
TRBV24-1	.	.	TRBJ2-1	TGTGCCACCAGTGGGGGCTCGGGAGTTGAGCAGTTCTTC	CATSGGSGVEQFF
TRBV9	.	.	TRBJ2-1	TGTGCCAGCAGCGCGGGAAGAGGGGATGGGTTCGGCTCCTACAATGAGCAGTTCTTC	CASSAGRGDGFGSYNEQFF
TRBV6-5	.	many	TRBJ2-1	TGTGCCAGCAGTTACGGTAGTCTGGACAGTCTGCAGTCCTTC	CASSYGSLDSLQSF
TRBV4-2	.	few	TRBJ2-5	TGTGCCAGCAGCCAAGATAGTGGGGAGACCCAGTACTTC	CASSQDSGETQYF
TRBV3-1	TRBD1	few	TRBJ2-4	TGTGCCAGCAGCCAGACAGGGAACTTAGCCAAAAACATTCAGTACTTC	CASSQTGNLAKNIQYF
TRBV29-1	.	few	TRBJ1-1	TGCAGCGTTGAGGAGCAGACAGTTGAAGCTTTCTTT	CSVEEQTVEAFF
TRBV6-6	TRBD2	many	TRBJ2-1	TGTGCCAGCAGTTACCTCGAGACTAGCGGGAGGGCCGAGGAGCAGTTCTTC	CASSYLETSGRAEEQFF
TRBV28	.	many	TRBJ2-5	TGTGCCAGCAGTTTATTGACTAAGGGGACCCAGTACTTC	CASSLLTKGTQYF
TRBV28	TRBD1	many	TRBJ2-7	TGTGCCAGCAGTTTAACTCTATCGGACAGGGTCTACGAGCAGTACTTC	CASSLTLSDRVYEQYF
TRBV24-1	TRBD2	many	TRBJ2-1	TGTGCCACCAGTGATGTCGGACTAGCGGGTGGTGAGCAGTTCTTC	CATSDVGLAGGEQFF
TRBV28	.	few	TRBJ1-4	TGTGCCAGCAGTTTGAGGGGGAGGAATGAAAAACTGTTTTTT	CASSLRGRNEKLFF
TRBV20-1	.	few	TRBJ2-5	TGCAGTGCTAGATTCTTGGGTAGGGGAGAGACCCAGTACTTC	CSARFLGRGETQYF
TRBV11-2	.	.	TRBJ2-7	TGTGCCAGCAGCTTAGCTTCCAGGGCCAGCTCCTACGAGCAGTACTTC	CASSLASRASSYEQYF
TRBV28	TRBD2	few	TRBJ2-5	TGTGCCAGCAGAACCCATCCTATGGGACTAGCGGAAGAGACCCAGTACTTC	CASRTHPMGLAEETQYF
TRBV12-3/TRBV12-4	.	many	TRBJ1-6	TGTGCCAGCAGTGGGAGGGGGGGCTACAATTCACCCCTCCACTTT	CASSGRGGYNSPLHF
TRBV30	.	many	TRBJ2-7	TGTGCCTCCGACGGCAGCTCCTACGAGCAGTACTTC	CASDGSSYEQYF
TRBV5-1	.	few	TRBJ1-6	TGCGCCAGCAGCTTACGGGACGGACGTAATTCACCCCTCCACTTT	CASSLRDGRNSPLHF
TRBV10-3	.	.	TRBJ2-3	TGTGCCATCAGTCAAGGACAGGGAGGGAGCACAGATACGCAGTATTTT	CAISQGQGGSTDTQYF
TRBV2	.	many	TRBJ2-2	TGTGCCAGCAGTGAAATCCCCGCGGGGACCCCCGGGGAGCTGTTTTTT	CASSEIPAGTPGELFF
TRBV2	.	many	TRBJ1-6	TGTGCCAGCAGTGACAGGATCAAGGGTTCACCCCTCCACTTT	CASSDRIKGSPLHF
TRBV6-2/TRBV6-3	.	.	TRBJ2-3	TGTGCCAGCAGGCGGGGCGTATTTAGCACAGATACGCAGTATTTT	CASRRGVFSTDTQYF
TRBV18	.	many	TRBJ1-4	TGTGCCAGCTCATCCCGGGGAGCAACTAATGAAAAACTGTTTTTT	CASSSRGATNEKLFF
TRBV5-1	.	.	TRBJ2-7	TGCGCCAGCAGCTTGGGGGCAGGGCTCGCGTACGAGCAGTACTTC	CASSLGAGLAYEQYF
TRBV7-2	.	few	TRBJ1-2	TGTGCCAGCAGCCAACAAGTAGTCGGGACTGCCTACTATGGCTACACCTTC	CASSQQVVGTAYYGYTF
TRBV12-3/TRBV12-4	.	few	TRBJ1-1	TGTGCCAGCAGTTTAATGAGGGCTGAATCCCGTCCTGAAGCTTTCTTT	CASSLMRAESRPEAFF